A selection of T cell receptor beta chains follows, all from one sample in a study of siplizumab effects on memory and regulatory T cells. The protocol was immunoSEQ multiplex PCR, while the TCRdb copy is restricted to in-frame clones and leaves out a portion. Of under 95,000 clones listed, approximately 93% were seen once; the top ten hold around 0.3%. Sample: non-Treg CD4+ T cells sorted from blood. The receptors were sampled from a human donor in good health. CDR3s include the opening cysteine and the closing phenylalanine or tryptophan. The D gene is left open where the match is weak. Not all rows give a size; the values are once, few, many and, for expanded clones, a class.

J gene,V gene,clone size,D gene,CDR3 DNA,CDR3 protein
TRBJ2-3,TRBV6-1,few,.,TGTGCCAGCAGTGAGACCACAGATACGCAGTATTTT,CASSETTDTQYF
TRBJ2-5,TRBV12-5,.,.,TGTGCTAGTGGTTTGGGGGTAGAAGAGACCCAGTACTTC,CASGLGVEETQYF
TRBJ1-4,TRBV2,.,TRBD1,TGTGCCAGCAGTGGACAGGGGGTTAATGAAAAACTGTTTTTT,CASSGQGVNEKLFF
TRBJ2-7,TRBV30,.,.,TGTGCCTGGAGTGTTGGAGGAGCAGGCGAGCAGTACTTC,CAWSVGGAGEQYF
TRBJ2-7,TRBV2,.,TRBD1,TGTGCCAGCAGCGACAGGGGATTCTACGAGCAGTACTTC,CASSDRGFYEQYF
TRBJ1-2,TRBV30,.,.,TGTGCCTGGAGTCTCCACCGTGGGGACGGCTACACCTTC,CAWSLHRGDGYTF
TRBJ2-5,TRBV7-9,.,TRBD2,TGTGCCAGCAGCCCTAGCGGGGGGACGTACCAAGAGACCCAGTACTTC,CASSPSGGTYQETQYF
TRBJ2-7,TRBV9,.,.,TGTGCCAGAAGAGGGAATTACGAGCAGTACTTC,CARRGNYEQYF
TRBJ2-1,TRBV4-2,.,TRBD2,TGTGCCAGCAGCCAAGATTCTAGCGGGAGTATTGAGCAGTTCTTC,CASSQDSSGSIEQFF
TRBJ2-2,TRBV6-5,once,TRBD2,TGTGCCAGCAGTTCCCGCGGGGGGCGATCCGGGGAGCTGTTTTTT,CASSSRGGRSGELFF
TRBJ1-5,TRBV7-2,.,.,TGTGCCAGCAGCTTAGATAGGGTTGGCAATCAGCCCCAGCATTTT,CASSLDRVGNQPQHF
TRBJ2-1,TRBV7-2,.,.,TGTGCCAGCAGCCCCCGCCCACGGACACAGAGCTCCTACAATGAGCAGTTCTTC,CASSPRPRTQSSYNEQFF
TRBJ2-7,TRBV5-1,.,.,TGCGCCAGCAGCTTGGACGGACAGAGCGGCTACGAGCAGTACTTC,CASSLDGQSGYEQYF
TRBJ1-4,TRBV2,.,TRBD1,TGTGCCAGCACTAGGACAGGGAGGTCTAATGAAAAACTGTTTTTT,CASTRTGRSNEKLFF
TRBJ2-3,TRBV18,.,TRBD1,TGTGCCAGCTCAGCCGGGACAGGGGGGACGGATACGCAGTATTTT,CASSAGTGGTDTQYF
TRBJ1-1,TRBV30,once,TRBD1,TGTGCCTGGAGGGACCAGGGGGCGAGGAACACTGAAGCTTTCTTT,CAWRDQGARNTEAFF
TRBJ2-7,TRBV7-9,.,.,TGTGCCAGCAGCTTAACTGTGGGCGAGCAGTACTTC,CASSLTVGEQYF
TRBJ2-5,TRBV5-1,.,.,TGCGCCAGCAGCTTGGCCGTTTTAGGGCCCCAAGAGACCCAGTACTTC,CASSLAVLGPQETQYF
TRBJ2-1,TRBV25-1,.,TRBD2,TGTGCCAGCAGTGAACCCGGGGGGGGATACAATGAGCAGTTCTTC,CASSEPGGGYNEQFF
TRBJ2-1,TRBV7-2,.,.,TGTGCCAGCAGCTTAGAAGGGTTATCCTACAATGAGCAGTTCTTC,CASSLEGLSYNEQFF
TRBJ2-2,TRBV4-1,once,.,TGCGCCAGCAGCCAAAAGGCAGGGCTCACCGGGGAGCTGTTTTTT,CASSQKAGLTGELFF
TRBJ2-7,TRBV4-1,.,TRBD2,TGCGCCAGCAGCCAAGCTCGGGGGGGGGTCTACGAGCAGTACTTC,CASSQARGGVYEQYF
TRBJ2-3,TRBV19,.,TRBD2,TGTGCCAGTAGTCCGCGACTAGCGTCTAGCACAGATACGCAGTATTTT,CASSPRLASSTDTQYF
TRBJ2-2,TRBV9,.,TRBD1,TGTGCCAGCAGCGGCCTACAGGGGTTCACCGGGGAGCTGTTTTTT,CASSGLQGFTGELFF
TRBJ1-2,TRBV6-5,.,.,TGTGCCAGCTTCCCCCGGAGGGGCTATGGCTACACCTTC,CASFPRRGYGYTF
TRBJ1-5,TRBV29-1,.,.,TGCAGCGTCGGACAGAATAGCAATCAGCCCCAGCATTTT,CSVGQNSNQPQHF
TRBJ2-1,TRBV30,.,.,TGTGCCTGGGCAGGGGAAACGGCCTACAATGAGCAGTTCTTC,CAWAGETAYNEQFF
TRBJ2-1,TRBV11-3,.,TRBD1,TGTGCCAGCAGCTTAGGACAGGGTTTCTACAATGAGCAGTTCTTC,CASSLGQGFYNEQFF
TRBJ2-7,TRBV28,.,TRBD2,TGTGCCAGCAGTTTCTTGAATAGCGGGAGGGCCTCCTACGAGCAGTACTTC,CASSFLNSGRASYEQYF
TRBJ1-5,TRBV9,.,.,TGTGCCAGCAGGCCGGAGGTTAGCAATCAGCCCCAGCATTTT,CASRPEVSNQPQHF
TRBJ2-6,TRBV19,.,TRBD1,TGTGCCAGTAGTATTATGATGGGACAGGGGAGTTTTGGGGCCAACGTCCTGACTTTC,CASSIMMGQGSFGANVLTF
TRBJ1-1,TRBV7-2,.,.,TGTGCCAGCAGCCGAGACCAGGGGAGCACTGAAGCTTTCTTT,CASSRDQGSTEAFF
TRBJ1-3,TRBV12-5,.,.,TGTGCTAGTGGTCTAGGTCGGGGACCCGGAAACACCATATATTTT,CASGLGRGPGNTIYF
TRBJ1-2,TRBV19,.,.,TGTGCCAGTAGCCCCTGGAGCACTAAGAATGGCTACACCTTC,CASSPWSTKNGYTF
TRBJ2-2,TRBV9,.,TRBD2,TGTGCCAGCAGCGTACTAGCGGGAGTGAACACCGGGGAGCTGTTTTTT,CASSVLAGVNTGELFF
TRBJ2-7,TRBV11-3,.,.,TGTGCCAGCAGCGCGCGGTTAGCGCCATCCTACGAGCAGTACTTC,CASSARLAPSYEQYF
TRBJ1-2,TRBV4-1,.,.,TGCGCCAGCAGCCCGCAAGGACCGTATGGCTACACCTTC,CASSPQGPYGYTF
TRBJ2-7,TRBV6-5,.,.,TGTGCCAGCAGTTACTCGATACAGGGTTTGTTCGAGCAGTACTTC,CASSYSIQGLFEQYF
TRBJ2-3,TRBV6-5,.,.,TGTGCCAGCAGTTACGCTACAGGGAGCACAGATACGCAGTATTTT,CASSYATGSTDTQYF
TRBJ2-7,TRBV18,once,TRBD1,TGTGCCAGCTCCCGGGACAGGGCAACCTACGAGCAGTACTTC,CASSRDRATYEQYF
TRBJ1-1,TRBV7-9,once,.,TGTGCCAGCAGCCGACAGGCCTCGGGGACTGAAGCTTTCTTT,CASSRQASGTEAFF
TRBJ1-5,TRBV7-3,.,.,TGTGCCAGCAGCCTACCCACAGGGAGTCAGCCCCAGCATTTT,CASSLPTGSQPQHF
TRBJ2-1,TRBV6-4,.,TRBD2,TGTGCCAGCAGTAATATGGCGGGGGGGCTCAATGAGCAGTTCTTC,CASSNMAGGLNEQFF
TRBJ1-1,TRBV18,.,.,TGTGCCAGCTCACCACCGGTCAGTGGAGAAGCTTTCTTT,CASSPPVSGEAFF
TRBJ2-7,TRBV19,.,.,TGTGCCAGTAAAACGGACCCGGCAGGCTACGAGCAGTACTTC,CASKTDPAGYEQYF